The 32 T cell receptor beta chains below were found in one sample sequenced in a study of shared clonotypes between healthy human individuals. Libraries were prepared by immunoSEQ multiplex PCR; TCRdb keeps only in-frame clonotypes and omits some of them. The table records about 490,000 clones, approximately 84% of them present only once. Sequencing input: PBMCs. These receptors originate from a woman aged 40-49 years in good health. Some clones in this sample may be carry-over from other donors' samples.

The V gene is TRBV7-6, the J gene TRBJ2-7, with TRBD1 matching over 7 bases. This CDR3 comprises 15 residues. V lost 4 bases and J lost 2; bases outside the gene matches: 8. Per germline, CDR1 SGHVS and CDR2 FNYEAQ. Written as DNA, the CDR3 is TGTGCCAGCAGCTCCGGCAGACAGGGAACCTACGAGCAGTACTTC. This codes for CASSSGRQGTYEQYF. Full variable domain (remainder filled in from reference TRBV7-6 and TRBJ2-7): GAGVSQSPRYKVTKRGQDVALRCDPISGHVSLYWYRQALGQGPEFLTYFNYEAQQDKSGLPNDRFSAERPEGSISTLTIQRTEQRDSAMYRCASSSGRQGTYEQYFGPGTRLTVT.

This clone was detected many times. This specimen includes other DNA sequences encoding the same CDR3. The chain joins TRBV6-5 to TRBJ1-1; weak D call: TRBD1 (5 bases). The germline gives CDR1 MNHEY, CDR2 SVGAGI. The germline V and J ends were trimmed by 0 bases and 10 bases, with 18 bases remaining between them. The CDR3 totals 15 residues. The CDR3 DNA reads TGTGCCAGCAGTTACTCGCGGACATTACAAACGGGAGCTTTCTTT. Amino acid sequence: CASSYSRTLQTGAFF.

The genes are TRBV10-1 and TRBJ2-1, with 8 bases lining up with TRBD2. From germline, CDR1 is WNHNN and CDR2 SYGVQD (reference sequence). Unmatched junction bases numbered 20, after V lost 0 bases and J lost 1 base. There are 22 residues in the CDR3. The CDR3 region has the DNA TGCGCCAGCAGTGAGTCGTTGGCTCGGTTGGGTAATAGCGGGACGTCCTACAATGAGCAGTTCTTC. The encoded protein is CASSESLARLGNSGTSYNEQFF.

In regard to this clone: A far more abundant clone sits one base away, making this likely a read error. The final CDR3 position lacks the conserved phenylalanine or tryptophan, pointing to a likely read error. DNA for the CDR3: TGCAGCGTTGGGACATCAAACTATGGCTACACCATC. Protein: CSVGTSNYGYTI. The J gene is TRBJ1-2, the V gene TRBV29-1, with TRBD1 as a possible D gene (5 bases). The germline V gene has CDR1 SQVTM and CDR2 ANQGSEA. The ends were cut back, 4 bases at V and 2 bases at J, with 8 bases in the middle. This CDR3 is built from 12 residues.

A few counts support this clone. V gene TRBV9 combines with J gene TRBJ1-1; the D is unclear. Per the germline V gene, CDR1 is SGDLS and CDR2 is YYNGEE. Trimming shortened V by 0 bases and J by 0 bases, and 6 bases separated the two germline ends. The CDR3 extends over 14 amino acids. CDR3 nucleotides: TGTGCCAGCAGCGTAGACAGCATGAACACTGAAGCTTTCTTT. Translated, it gives CASSVDSMNTEAFF. The variable domain in full, completed from reference TRBV9 and TRBJ1-1, reads DSGVTQTPKHLITATGQRVTLRCSPRSGDLSVYWYQQSLDQGLQFLIQYYNGEERAKGNILERFSAQQFPDLHSELNLSSLELGDSALYFCASSVDSMNTEAFFGQGTRLTVV.

This clone has just one count. Distinct nucleotide sequences in the sample also encode this CDR3. The chain employs TRBV6-1 and TRBJ1-2; 9 bases align to TRBD1. Germline V CDR1 and CDR2: MNHNS, SASEGT. CDR3 length: 13 residues. The V gene end was trimmed by 3 bases and the J gene end by 5 bases; junction bases not matched to a gene: 1. Here the CDR3 reads CASSEDRGYGYTF. The CDR3, as DNA: TGTGCCAGCAGTGAGGACAGGGGTTATGGCTACACCTTC.

The chain recombines TRBV6-5 with TRBJ1-1, with a tentative D call TRBD1 (6 bases). V lost 8 bases to trimming and J lost 5 bases, with 12 bases between them. CDR1 and CDR2 (germline): MNHEY, SVGAGI. The CDR3 runs 12 residues. CDR3 sequence: CASWRGGTEAFF. The CDR3 coding sequence is TGTGCCAGCTGGAGAGGGGGGACTGAAGCTTTCTTT.

V gene TRBV28 combines with J gene TRBJ1-5, with D uncertain. The V gene lost 6 bases and the J gene lost 5 bases, with 11 bases spanning the gap. This CDR3 contains 13 residues. Germline V gene lookup returns CDR1 MDHEN and CDR2 SYDVKM. The CDR3 bases are TGTGCCAGCAGCACGGGGAGCCATCAGCCCCAGCATTTT. Translating it yields CASSTGSHQPQHF.

The chain joins TRBV7-2 to TRBJ2-2; D tentatively reads TRBD1 or TRBD2 (5 bases each). V shed 6 bases and J shed 4 bases, with 18 bases lying between them. Germline lookup yields CDR1 SGHTA and CDR2 FQGNSA. The CDR3 runs to 16 residues. This CDR3 reads CASRLGRSSGTGELFF. The CDR3 bases are TGTGCCAGCAGGCTGGGACGGTCGAGTGGCACCGGGGAGCTGTTTTTT.

The chain uses TRBV4-1 and TRBJ1-5; tentative D call: TRBD1 (5 bases). The CDR3 length is 12 residues. The V end lost 5 bases, the J end lost 10 bases, and 12 bases lay between the germline ends. Germline CDR1 MGHRA, CDR2 YSYEKL. The CDR3 loop reads CASSSNGGPQHF. CDR3 coding DNA: TGCGCCAGCAGCTCTAATGGGGGTCCCCAGCATTTT.

The rearrangement joins TRBV6-5 to TRBJ2-7; D might be TRBD1 (6 bases). Trimming pared 6 bases from V and 7 bases from J, leaving 19 bases between. Germline V gene lookup returns CDR1 MNHEY and CDR2 SVGAGI. This CDR3 contains 14 residues. CDR3 sequence: CASRPGQGKREQYF. CDR3 bases: TGTGCCAGCAGACCCGGGCAGGGGAAGAGGGAGCAGTACTTC.

This clone showed up many times. This sample includes further DNA sequences coding for the same CDR3. The chain employs TRBV10-3 and TRBJ2-3; 7 positions match TRBD1. The CDR3 runs 14 residues. Germline CDR1 reads ENHRY; CDR2 reads SYGVKD. V lost 3 bases, J lost 5 bases, and 5 bases stayed unmatched. The CDR3 sequence: CAISERQGEDTQYF. DNA for the CDR3: TGTGCCATCAGTGAAAGGCAGGGGGAAGATACGCAGTATTTT.

This chain links TRBV29-1 with TRBJ2-7; D uncertain. The germline V and J ends were trimmed by 4 bases and 0 bases, with 13 bases remaining between them. From germline, CDR1 is SQVTM and CDR2 ANQGSEA. This CDR3 has 14 amino acids. CDR3 in amino acids: CSVVGGSSSYEQYF. CDR3 DNA: TGCAGCGTTGTGGGCGGCTCTAGCTCCTACGAGCAGTACTTC.

This clone appeared a single time. This chain uses TRBV7-2 with TRBJ1-1; the match to TRBD1 covers 9 bases. The CDR3 consists of 13 residues. Germline V gene sequence: CDR1 SGHTA, CDR2 FQGNSA. V was pared by 5 bases and J by 6 bases, with 4 bases of the junction left unmatched. CDR3 DNA sequence: TGTGCCAGCAGCGTCGACAGGGGGGCTGAAGCTTTCTTT. It yields the protein CASSVDRGAEAFF.

This sequence joins TRBV6-1 and TRBJ1-1; D is ambiguous. V shed 6 bases and J shed 3 bases, with 17 bases lying between them. The CDR3 has 15 amino acids. In germline, CDR1 is MNHNS, CDR2 SASEGT. The CDR3 sequence is CASSAVAPGDTEAFF. CDR3 in DNA: TGTGCCAGCAGCGCGGTGGCGCCCGGGGACACTGAAGCTTTCTTT.

This clone was recorded once. This is likely an artifact of a read error, given a far larger clone one base away. This sample includes further DNA sequences coding for the same CDR3. The chain is built from TRBV7-2 and TRBJ2-5; D call uncertain. V was clipped by 1 base and J by 7 bases, with 13 bases between them. Looked up from germline, CDR1 is SGHTA and CDR2 is FQGNSA. The CDR3 sequence is 14 residues long. CDR3 loop: CASSLDLPPRTQYF. Here the CDR3 DNA reads TGTGCCAGCAGCTTAGATCTCCCACCGAGGACCCAGTACTTC. Filled out from reference TRBV7-2 and TRBJ2-5, the complete variable domain reads GAGVSQSPSNKVTEKGKDVELRCDPISGHTALYWYRQSLGQGLEFLIYFQGNSAPDKSGLPSDRFSAERTGGSVSTLTIQRTQQEDSAVYLCASSLDLPPRTQYFGPGTRLLVL.

Of note for this clone: This could be a read error, since a much larger clone is one nucleotide away. Other DNA sequences from this sample encode an identical CDR3 as well. V is TRBV5-6 and J is TRBJ2-3; 7 positions agree with TRBD2. Germline CDR1 is SGHDT and CDR2 is YYEEEE. V lost 0 bases, J lost 3 bases, and 7 bases stayed unmatched. The CDR3 runs to 16 residues. CDR3 nucleotides: TGTGCCAGCAGCTTGGCCTGGGGAGGGAGTACAGATACGCAGTATTTT. Its translation is CASSLAWGGSTDTQYF.

The rearrangement uses TRBV6-1 and TRBJ1-4; tentative D call: TRBD1 (6 bases). V was shortened by 6 bases and J by 0 bases, with 11 bases between the two germline ends. Germline V gene sequence: CDR1 MNHNS, CDR2 SASEGT. The CDR3 is 15 amino acids. The CDR3 DNA follows: TGTGCCAGCAGCCCTAACAGGGCAACTAATGAAAAACTGTTTTTT. Its translation is CASSPNRATNEKLFF.

In this sample, this clone turned up once. This probably arose from a read error, given a far larger clone one base away. This CDR3 is also generated by other DNA sequences in the sample. The V call is TRBV6-5, the J call TRBJ2-7; tentatively, D is TRBD2 (6 bases). The CDR3 has 13 residues. Trimming removed 9 bases at V and 6 bases at J, with 18 bases between. From germline, CDR1 is MNHEY and CDR2 SVGAGI. CDR3 region: CASGGVRESEQYF. The CDR3 nucleotides read TGTGCCAGTGGTGGAGTTCGGGAGAGCGAGCAGTACTTC.

V and J are TRBV7-8 and TRBJ2-7; TRBD2 matches 16 bases. This CDR3 has 16 residues. From germline, CDR1 is SGHVS and CDR2 FQNEAQ. Trimming cost V 2 bases and J 7 bases; bases outside gene matches: 5. The CDR3 nucleotides read TGTGCCAGCAGCTTACTTGGGACTAGCGGGAGGGGTGAGCAGTACTTC. Residues: CASSLLGTSGRGEQYF.

This rearrangement joins TRBV5-1 to TRBJ2-7, with 8 bases matching TRBD2. CDR1 SGHRS and CDR2 YFSETQ come from the germline V gene. CDR3 length equals 12 residues. Losses at the gene ends were 7 bases for V and 5 bases for J; bases not matched to a gene: 5. The chain's CDR3 is CASGREGNEQYF. CDR3 bases: TGCGCCAGCGGCCGGGAGGGAAACGAGCAGTACTTC.

The sample holds a few counts of this clone. The chain carries TRBV18 and TRBJ1-4; no clear D. The CDR3 sequence is 14 residues long. V dropped 0 bases and J dropped 0 bases, with 2 bases sitting between them. Germline V lookup: CDR1 KGHSH, CDR2 LQKENI. CDR3 residues: CASSPPSTNEKLFF. DNA for the CDR3: TGTGCCAGCTCACCACCTTCAACTAATGAAAAACTGTTTTTT.

This chain connects TRBV19 to TRBJ2-5; TRBD1 aligns across 8 bases. The CDR3 spans 18 residues. Trimming removed 3 bases from V and 1 base from J; junction bases left unmatched: 13. The V gene's germline CDR1 is LNHDA and CDR2 SQIVND (reference sequence). CDR3 sequence (DNA): TGTGCCAGTAGTATGAGACAGGGGAATTGGAGTGGCCAAGAGACCCAGTACTTC. Protein product: CASSMRQGNWSGQETQYF.

Worth noting for this clone: A read error is the likely source, as a far larger clone sits one nucleotide away. The sample contains more than one DNA sequence encoding this CDR3. The chain is built from TRBV4-3 and TRBJ2-3, with D possibly matching TRBD2 (6 bases). V dropped 1 base and J dropped 4 bases, with 9 bases sitting between them. This CDR3 is 14 amino acids long. Germline assignment: CDR1 LGHNA and CDR2 YSLEER. CDR3 sequence (DNA): TGCGCCAGCAGCCAAGGACTAGAGGCAGATACGCAGTATTTT. This sequence encodes CASSQGLEADTQYF.

The genes are TRBV29-1 and TRBJ1-2; D remains ambiguous. V was trimmed by 5 bases and J by 0 bases, leaving 25 bases between them. The CDR3 length is 18 residues. Germline V gene sequence: CDR1 SQVTM, CDR2 ANQGSEA. This CDR3 reads CSVSERAVGPFSNYGYTF. In DNA, the CDR3 is TGCAGCGTTTCCGAAAGGGCAGTCGGACCCTTTTCTAACTATGGCTACACCTTC.

About this clone: A far larger clone is off by one base, so a read error is likely. This chain joins TRBV4-3 and TRBJ1-1, with D hard to call. Germline V gene sequence: CDR1 LGHNA, CDR2 YSLEER. The CDR3 contains 15 residues. V lost 4 bases, J lost 6 bases, and 18 bases lay in between. The CDR3 DNA reads as TGCGCCAGCAGCCGAACCTGGACCGGAGGTGCTGAAGCTTTCTTT. It specifies CASSRTWTGGAEAFF.

V is TRBV28 and J is TRBJ2-2; TRBD2 matches 8 bases. Germline V CDR1 and CDR2: MDHEN, SYDVKM. Germline trimming cut 8 bases from V and 0 bases from J; bases unmatched to any gene: 5. The CDR3 covers 15 residues. The CDR3 DNA sequence: TGTGCCAGCGAATCTAGCGGGTCGAACACCGGGGAGCTGTTTTTT. Its translation: CASESSGSNTGELFF.

A word on this clone: With a far larger clone one base away, a read error is the likely cause. Other nucleotide sequences in the sample specify the same CDR3. The chain uses TRBV6-5 and TRBJ2-7; possibly TRBD1 or TRBD2 for D (5 bases each). The CDR3 extends over 13 amino acids. Germline lookup yields CDR1 MNHEY and CDR2 SVGAGI. V was cut by 2 bases and J by 4 bases, with 9 bases left in between. The CDR3 DNA reads as TGTGCCAGCAGTTACCCGGGGACGTACGAGCAGTACTTC. Its translation: CASSYPGTYEQYF.

Notes on this clone: The identical CDR3 is also encoded by other nucleotide sequences in the sample. The rearrangement links TRBV5-1 to TRBJ1-1; D is unresolved. The CDR3 sequence is 13 residues long. The germline gives CDR1 SGHRS, CDR2 YFSETQ. With 4 bases removed from V and 1 base from J, the gap between germline ends came to 8 bases. CDR3 bases: TGCGCCAGCAGCCTGAGTCGGAACACTGAAGCTTTCTTT. It is translated as CASSLSRNTEAFF.

Points on this clone: A far more abundant clone sits one base away, making this likely a read error. The chain employs TRBV30 and TRBJ2-7; D is undetermined. The CDR3 has 13 amino acids. Germline loops: CDR1 GTSNPN, CDR2 SVGIG (reference sequence). Trimming took off 0 bases at V and 3 bases at J, with 9 bases between the two ends. CDR3 DNA: TGTGCCTGGAGTGTACTGGTGGACTACGAGCAGTACTTC. This codes for CAWSVLVDYEQYF.

A note on this clone: A far larger clone is just one base off, so this is likely a read error. In the same sample, other DNA sequences code for this CDR3. The chain is built from TRBV29-1 and TRBJ2-3, with 9 nucleotides matching TRBD2. The CDR3 length is 16 residues. CDR1 is SQVTM, CDR2 ANQGSEA, per germline. The V segment lost 2 bases and the J segment 1 base; nucleotides outside the gene matches: 7. The CDR3 sequence: CSVEILGGGGTDTQYF. CDR3 nucleotides: TGCAGCGTTGAAATCCTTGGCGGGGGGGGCACAGATACGCAGTATTTT.

This clone was seen a single time. The chain carries TRBV18 and TRBJ2-7; TRBD1 matches 10 bases. Germline assignment: CDR1 KGHSH and CDR2 LQKENI. V lost 3 bases to trimming and J lost 3 bases; unmatched junction nucleotides: 5. This CDR3 region has 15 residues. DNA of the CDR3: TGTGCCAGCTCACCGCGACAGGGGGCCGACTACGAGCAGTACTTC. This encodes CASSPRQGADYEQYF. Looking up the rest from reference TRBV18 and TRBJ2-7 gives the full variable domain: NAGVMQNPRHLVRRRGQEARLRCSPMKGHSHVYWYRQLPEEGLKFMVYLQKENIIDESGMPKERFSAEFPKEGPSILRIQQVVRGDSAAYFCASSPRQGADYEQYFGPGTRLTVT.